Presented here are 16 T cell receptor beta chains from one specimen sequenced in a study of shared clonotypes between healthy human individuals. Only in-frame clones appear in the TCRdb table, and some are missing; sequencing was by immunoSEQ multiplex PCR. Among over 2 million clones listed, 80% to 95% were seen once. Sequencing was performed on naive CD4+ T cells from PBMCs. Subset of the sample: CD45RA+ positively selected. These TCRs come from a man aged 18 to 30 in good health. Some clones in this sample may be carry-over from other donors' samples.

The genes are TRBV5-4 and TRBJ1-2; D remains ambiguous. Trimming stripped 4 bases from V and 5 bases from J, with 12 bases between. The CDR3 length is 13 residues. Germline V CDR1 and CDR2: SGHNT, YYREEE (reference sequence). Written as DNA, the CDR3 is TGTGCCAGCAGCCCCGCGTTAGCGTATGGCTACACCTTC. The encoded protein is CASSPALAYGYTF.

A single count supports this clone. The rearrangement uses TRBV5-6 and TRBJ2-7, with D perhaps TRBD1 or TRBD2 (5 bases each). CDR3 length: 14 residues. The germline gives CDR1 SGHDT, CDR2 YYEEEE. V was cut by 4 bases and J by 3 bases, with 14 bases left in between. Here the CDR3 reads CASSPRGTLYEQYF. CDR3 sequence (DNA): TGTGCCAGCAGCCCGAGGGGTACTCTCTACGAGCAGTACTTC.

The chain employs TRBV6-1 and TRBJ2-5; tentatively, D is TRBD2 (6 bases). The V end was cut by 0 bases, the J end by 2 bases, with 16 bases between. The CDR3 extends over 17 amino acids. Germline assignment: CDR1 MNHNS and CDR2 SASEGT. CDR3 DNA: TGTGCCAGCAGTGAAGCCTTAGGGGCCGGACTACAAGAGACCCAGTACTTC. Translation gives CASSEALGAGLQETQYF.

J is TRBJ1-2 and V is TRBV5-1, with 7 nucleotides matching TRBD1. Germline V lookup: CDR1 SGHRS, CDR2 YFSETQ. J was trimmed by 5 bases and V by 0 bases; bases with no gene match: 7. The length of the CDR3 is 15 residues. The CDR3: CASSLELGQSYGYTF. CDR3 nucleotide sequence: TGCGCCAGCAGCTTGGAGTTGGGACAGAGTTATGGCTACACCTTC.

CDR3 sequence reads: CSVVLTGRTAPGANVLTF. CDR3 DNA: TGCAGCGTTGTGTTGACAGGGAGGACTGCTCCTGGGGCCAACGTCCTGACTTTC. The V gene is TRBV29-1, the J gene TRBJ2-6; possible D gene TRBD1, 7 bases. Germline CDR1 is SQVTM and CDR2 is ANQGSEA. The length of the CDR3 is 18 residues. V was shortened by 4 bases and J by 2 bases, with 21 bases between the two germline ends.

This rearrangement joins TRBV5-1 to TRBJ2-3, with 7 bases lining up with TRBD1. V trimming: 1 base; J trimming: 1 base; junction bases outside the gene matches: 6. Germline CDR1 reads SGHRS; CDR2 reads YFSETQ. The CDR3 is 16 amino acids. The CDR3 DNA reads as TGCGCCAGCAGCTTGCCAGCAGGGGGAGGCACAGATACGCAGTATTTT. This sequence encodes CASSLPAGGGTDTQYF.

V is TRBV7-2 and J is TRBJ2-2; the match to TRBD2 covers 9 bases. The CDR3 length is 17 residues. V gave up 5 bases and J gave up 0 bases; unmatched junction bases: 7. Germline CDR1 is SGHTA and CDR2 is FQGNSA. As DNA, the CDR3 is TGTGCCAGCAGCACCGAAGGACTAGCGACGAACACCGGGGAGCTGTTTTTT. The encoded protein is CASSTEGLATNTGELFF.

V is TRBV19 and J is TRBJ2-3; D is uncertain. Between the trimmed V and J ends, which lost 5 bases and 4 bases, there was a span of 13 bases. CDR1 LNHDA and CDR2 SQIVND come from the germline V gene (reference sequence). CDR3 length: 14 residues. CDR3 sequence reads: CASSSRSEADTQYF. The CDR3 DNA sequence: TGTGCCAGTAGTTCGAGGTCGGAAGCAGATACGCAGTATTTT.

This chain connects TRBV29-1 to TRBJ2-7, with D perhaps matching TRBD1 (6 bases). The CDR3 is 12 residues long. Germline V gene lookup returns CDR1 SQVTM and CDR2 ANQGSEA. V dropped 5 bases and J dropped 6 bases, with 14 bases sitting between them. The CDR3 protein is CSVTGGATEQYF. CDR3 coding DNA: TGCAGCGTTACTGGGGGCGCTACCGAGCAGTACTTC.

The chain is built from TRBV12-5 and TRBJ2-5, with unresolved D. Between the trimmed V and J ends, which lost 1 base and 4 bases, there was a span of 13 bases. The CDR3 has 15 residues. CDR1 and CDR2 (germline): LGHNT, FRNRAP. The CDR3 here is CASGLGTVYPETQYF. CDR3 nucleotides: TGTGCTAGTGGTTTGGGGACCGTCTACCCAGAGACCCAGTACTTC.

Only one count was recorded for this clone. The chain employs TRBV6-6 and TRBJ2-4; TRBD1 matches at 8 bases. The CDR3 consists of 16 residues. CDR1 and CDR2 from the germline V gene are MNHNY and SVGAGI (reference sequence). V dropped 6 bases and J dropped 3; count of bases not matched to a gene: 10. The DNA of the CDR3 is TGTGCCAGCAGGCCCACAGGGGGAGATGGCAAAAACATTCAGTACTTC. It encodes CASRPTGGDGKNIQYF.

The chain joins TRBV10-1 to TRBJ2-3; 12 bases fit TRBD2. CDR3 length: 16 residues. Looked up from germline, CDR1 is WNHNN and CDR2 is SYGVQD (reference sequence). V shed 5 bases and J 4 bases; nucleotides not matched to a gene: 7. The CDR3 loop is CASSPGLAGLSDTQYF. The CDR3 DNA follows: TGCGCCAGCAGTCCCGGACTAGCGGGACTCTCAGATACGCAGTATTTT.

V is TRBV9 and J is TRBJ2-6, with 10 bases matching TRBD1. The V gene's germline CDR1 is SGDLS and CDR2 YYNGEE. V lost 3 bases, J lost 2 bases, and 2 bases stayed unmatched. This CDR3 is built from 16 residues. This CDR3 reads CASSGTGGPGANVLTF. In DNA, the CDR3 is TGTGCCAGCAGCGGGACAGGGGGGCCTGGGGCCAACGTCCTGACTTTC. The full variable domain, rest sourced from reference TRBV9 and TRBJ2-6, is DSGVTQTPKHLITATGQRVTLRCSPRSGDLSVYWYQQSLDQGLQFLIQYYNGEERAKGNILERFSAQQFPDLHSELNLSSLELGDSALYFCASSGTGGPGANVLTFGAGSRLTVL.

The chain has TRBV4-1 and TRBJ1-3; D ambiguous. Germline V gene data show CDR1 as MGHRA and CDR2 as YSYEKL. The CDR3 runs to 17 residues. Trimming took 0 bases from V and 1 from J, leaving 13 bases between them. The CDR3 here is CASSQDSDVVSGNTIYF. The CDR3 nucleotides read TGCGCCAGCAGCCAAGATTCGGACGTGGTATCTGGAAACACCATATATTTT.

This chain connects TRBV28 to TRBJ2-4; perhaps TRBD2 as D (6 bases). The V end lost 7 bases, the J end lost 6 bases, and 40 bases lay between the germline ends. The V gene's germline CDR1 is MDHEN and CDR2 SYDVKM. The CDR3 runs to 22 residues. The CDR3 sequence: CASTYGPRNRDLKGTAGNIQYF. The CDR3 region has the DNA TGTGCCAGCACTTATGGGCCCCGGAACCGGGACCTGAAGGGGACTGCCGGAAACATTCAGTACTTC.

The gene calls are TRBV11-2 and TRBJ2-7; D call uncertain. V lost 0 bases and J 6 bases, leaving 12 bases between the germline ends. The CDR3 sequence is 14 residues long. Germline values: CDR1 SGHAT, CDR2 FQNNGV. CDR3: CASSLDYTLPEQYF. CDR3 DNA: TGTGCCAGCAGCTTAGATTATACCCTACCCGAGCAGTACTTC.